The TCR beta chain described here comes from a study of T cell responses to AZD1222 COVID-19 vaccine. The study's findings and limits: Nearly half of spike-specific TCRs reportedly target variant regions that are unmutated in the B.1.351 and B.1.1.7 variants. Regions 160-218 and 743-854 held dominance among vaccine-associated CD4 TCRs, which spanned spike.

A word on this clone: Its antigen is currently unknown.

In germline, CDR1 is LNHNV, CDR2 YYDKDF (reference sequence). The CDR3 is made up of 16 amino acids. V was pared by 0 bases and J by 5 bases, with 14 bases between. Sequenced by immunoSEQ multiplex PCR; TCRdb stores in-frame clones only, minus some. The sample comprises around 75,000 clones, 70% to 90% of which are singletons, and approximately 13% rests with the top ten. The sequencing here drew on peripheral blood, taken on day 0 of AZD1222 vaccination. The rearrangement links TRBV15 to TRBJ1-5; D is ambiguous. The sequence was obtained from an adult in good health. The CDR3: CATSRDRGSGHQPQHF. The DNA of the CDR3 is TGTGCCACCAGCAGAGATCGAGGCAGCGGGCATCAGCCCCAGCATTTT.